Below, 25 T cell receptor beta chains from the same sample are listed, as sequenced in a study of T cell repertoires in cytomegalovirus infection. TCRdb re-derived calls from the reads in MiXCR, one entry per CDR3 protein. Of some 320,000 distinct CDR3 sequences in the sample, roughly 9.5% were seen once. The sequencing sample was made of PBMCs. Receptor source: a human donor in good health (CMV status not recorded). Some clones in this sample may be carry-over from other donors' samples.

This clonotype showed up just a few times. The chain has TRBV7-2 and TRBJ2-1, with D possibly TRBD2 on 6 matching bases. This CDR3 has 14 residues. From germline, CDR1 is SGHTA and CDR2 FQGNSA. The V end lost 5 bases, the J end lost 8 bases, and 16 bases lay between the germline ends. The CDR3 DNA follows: TGTGCCAGCAGCCCCGGGCGGGGAAGTGATGAGCAGTTCTTC. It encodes CASSPGRGSDEQFF.

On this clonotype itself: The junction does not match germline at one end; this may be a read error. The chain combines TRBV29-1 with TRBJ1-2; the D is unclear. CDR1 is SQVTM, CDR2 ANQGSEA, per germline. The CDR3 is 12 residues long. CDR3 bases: TGCAGCGTCGAAGGGTCGGGTGGTGGCTACACCTTC. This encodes CSVEGSGGGYTF.

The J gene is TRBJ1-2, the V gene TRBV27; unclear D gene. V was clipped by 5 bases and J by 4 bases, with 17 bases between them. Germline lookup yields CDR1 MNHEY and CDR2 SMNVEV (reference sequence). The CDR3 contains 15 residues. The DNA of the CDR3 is TGTGCCAGCAGTCCCCGGGGAGATTTGAGCTATGGCTACACCTTC. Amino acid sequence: CASSPRGDLSYGYTF.

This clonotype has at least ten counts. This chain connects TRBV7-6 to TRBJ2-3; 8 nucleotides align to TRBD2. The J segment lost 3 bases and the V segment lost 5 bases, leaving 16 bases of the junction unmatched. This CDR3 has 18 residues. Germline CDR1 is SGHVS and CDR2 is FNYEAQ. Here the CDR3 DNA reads TGTGCCAGCAGCCCCACCATCGTAACGGGAGGGCAAACAGATACGCAGTATTTT. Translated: CASSPTIVTGGQTDTQYF.

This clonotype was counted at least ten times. CDR3 sequence: CAISAIGPNEKLFF. CDR3 sequence (DNA): TGTGCCATCAGTGCTATAGGCCCGAATGAAAAACTGTTTTTT. The chain recombines TRBV10-3 with TRBJ1-4; D gene unclear. Deletions cut 4 bases from V and 5 bases from J, with 11 bases between. Per the germline V gene, CDR1 is ENHRY and CDR2 is SYGVKD. CDR3 length: 14 amino acids.

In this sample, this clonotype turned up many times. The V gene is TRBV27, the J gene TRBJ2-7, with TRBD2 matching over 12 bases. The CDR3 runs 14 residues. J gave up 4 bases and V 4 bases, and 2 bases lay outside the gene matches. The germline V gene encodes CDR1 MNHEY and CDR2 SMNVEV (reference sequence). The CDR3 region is CASSSGLAGYEQYF. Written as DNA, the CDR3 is TGTGCCAGCAGTTCCGGACTAGCGGGGTACGAGCAGTACTTC.

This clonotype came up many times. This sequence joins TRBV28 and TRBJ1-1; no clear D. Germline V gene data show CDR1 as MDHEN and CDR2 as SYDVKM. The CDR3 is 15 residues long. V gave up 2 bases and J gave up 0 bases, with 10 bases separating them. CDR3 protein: CASSLGQRLNTEAFF. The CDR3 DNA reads TGTGCCAGCAGTTTAGGGCAGCGATTGAACACTGAAGCTTTCTTT.

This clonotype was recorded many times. The chain's CDR3 is CASSQGGGLPDTQYF. As DNA, the CDR3 is TGTGCCAGCAGCCAGGGCGGGGGCCTTCCTGATACGCAGTATTTT. The V gene is TRBV7-2, the J gene TRBJ2-3, with D maybe TRBD2 (7 bases). Trimming removed 5 bases at V and 6 bases at J, with 18 bases between. Germline-derived CDR1 and CDR2 are SGHTA and FQGNSA. The CDR3 has 15 residues.

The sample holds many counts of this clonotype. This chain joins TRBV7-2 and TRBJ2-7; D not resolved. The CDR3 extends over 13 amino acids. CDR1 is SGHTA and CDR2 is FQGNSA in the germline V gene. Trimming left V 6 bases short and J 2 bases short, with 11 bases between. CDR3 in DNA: TGTGCCAGCAGACCCCGGTCCACCTACGAGCAGTACTTC. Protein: CASRPRSTYEQYF.

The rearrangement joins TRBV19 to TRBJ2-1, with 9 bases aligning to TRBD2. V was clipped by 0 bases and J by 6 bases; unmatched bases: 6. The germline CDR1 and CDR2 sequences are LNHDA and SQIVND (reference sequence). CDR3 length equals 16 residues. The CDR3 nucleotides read TGTGCCAGTAGTATAGACGGCGGGAGGGTTGGCAATGAGCAGTTCTTC. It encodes CASSIDGGRVGNEQFF.

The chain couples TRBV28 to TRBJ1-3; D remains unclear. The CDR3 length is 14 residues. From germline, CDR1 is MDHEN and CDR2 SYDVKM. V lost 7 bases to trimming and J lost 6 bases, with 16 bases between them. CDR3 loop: CASTPEAAANTIYF. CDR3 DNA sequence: TGTGCCAGCACCCCCGAGGCAGCGGCAAACACCATATATTTT.

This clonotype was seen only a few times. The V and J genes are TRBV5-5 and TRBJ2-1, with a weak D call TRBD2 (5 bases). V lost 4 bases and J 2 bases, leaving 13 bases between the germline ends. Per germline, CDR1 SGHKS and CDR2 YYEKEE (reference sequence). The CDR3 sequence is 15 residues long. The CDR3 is CASSRSPEAYNEQFF. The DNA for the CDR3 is TGTGCCAGCAGCCGGTCCCCGGAGGCCTACAATGAGCAGTTCTTC.

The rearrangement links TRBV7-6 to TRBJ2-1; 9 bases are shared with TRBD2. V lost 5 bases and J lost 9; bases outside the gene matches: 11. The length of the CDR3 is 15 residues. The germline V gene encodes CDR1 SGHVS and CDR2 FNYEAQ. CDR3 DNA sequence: TGTGCCAGCAGCCTTATGCGGGGGGGCTCGGGTGAGCAGTTCTTC. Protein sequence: CASSLMRGGSGEQFF. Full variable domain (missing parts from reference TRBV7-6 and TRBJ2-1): GAGVSQSPRYKVTKRGQDVALRCDPISGHVSLYWYRQALGQGPEFLTYFNYEAQQDKSGLPNDRFSAERPEGSISTLTIQRTEQRDSAMYRCASSLMRGGSGEQFFGPGTRLTVL.

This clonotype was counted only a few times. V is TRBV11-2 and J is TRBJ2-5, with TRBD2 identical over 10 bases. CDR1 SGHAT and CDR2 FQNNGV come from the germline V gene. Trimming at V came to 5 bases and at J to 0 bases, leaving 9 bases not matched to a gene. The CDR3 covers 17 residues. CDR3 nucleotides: TGTGCCAGCAGCCTCGTGATAGCGGGGGGTTACCAAGAGACCCAGTACTTC. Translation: CASSLVIAGGYQETQYF.

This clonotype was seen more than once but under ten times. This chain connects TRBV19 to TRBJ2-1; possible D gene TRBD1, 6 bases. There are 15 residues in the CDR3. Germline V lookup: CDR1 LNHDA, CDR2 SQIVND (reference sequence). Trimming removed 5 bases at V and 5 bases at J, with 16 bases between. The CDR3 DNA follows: TGTGCCAGTAGTGACAGGTCTAGGCGAAACAATGAGCAGTTCTTC. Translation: CASSDRSRRNNEQFF.

The CDR3 sequence: CASSIGQQPQHF. CDR3 bases: TGTGCCAGTAGTATCGGGCAACAGCCCCAGCATTTT. The chain is built from TRBV19 and TRBJ1-5; D unclear. Germline V lookup: CDR1 LNHDA, CDR2 SQIVND (reference sequence). There are 12 residues in the CDR3. Trimming shortened V by 3 bases and J by 7 bases, and 7 bases separated the two germline ends.

CDR3 sequence reads: CASSPTGHTEAFF. CDR3 in DNA: TGTGCCAGCAGTCCGACAGGACACACTGAAGCTTTCTTT. V usage is TRBV12-3 or TRBV12-4 and J usage is TRBJ1-1; possible D gene TRBD1, 6 bases. CDR3 size: 13 residues. V lost 5 bases and J lost 3, with 10 bases in between.

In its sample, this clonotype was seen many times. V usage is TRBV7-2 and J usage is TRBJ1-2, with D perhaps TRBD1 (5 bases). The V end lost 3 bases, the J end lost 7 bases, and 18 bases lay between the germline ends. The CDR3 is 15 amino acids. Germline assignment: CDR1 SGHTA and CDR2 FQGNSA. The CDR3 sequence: CASSLYTGGLGGYTF. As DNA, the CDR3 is TGTGCCAGCAGCTTGTATACGGGGGGACTAGGTGGCTACACCTTC.

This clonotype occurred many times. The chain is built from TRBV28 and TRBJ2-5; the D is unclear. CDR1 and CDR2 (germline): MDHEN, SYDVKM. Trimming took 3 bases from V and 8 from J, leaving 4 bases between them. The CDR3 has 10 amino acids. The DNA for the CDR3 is TGTGCCAGCAGTTTGCCTACCCAGTACTTC. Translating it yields CASSLPTQYF.

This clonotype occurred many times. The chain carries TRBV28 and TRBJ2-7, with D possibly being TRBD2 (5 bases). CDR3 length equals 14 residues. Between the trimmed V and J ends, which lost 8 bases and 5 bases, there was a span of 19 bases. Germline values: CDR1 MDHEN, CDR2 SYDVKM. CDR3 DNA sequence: TGTGCCAGCTCTCCGCCGCCTAGCCTAGACGAGCAGTACTTC. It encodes CASSPPPSLDEQYF. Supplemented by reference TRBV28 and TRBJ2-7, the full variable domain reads DVKVTQSSRYLVKRTGEKVFLECVQDMDHENMFWYRQDPGLGLRLIYFSYDVKMKEKGDIPEGYSVSREKKERFSLILESASTNQTSMYLCASSPPPSLDEQYFGPGTRLTVT.

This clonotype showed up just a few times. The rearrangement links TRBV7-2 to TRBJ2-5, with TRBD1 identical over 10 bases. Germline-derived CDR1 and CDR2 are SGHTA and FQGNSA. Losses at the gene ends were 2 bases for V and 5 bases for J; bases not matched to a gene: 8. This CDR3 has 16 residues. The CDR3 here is CASSLYGTGVSETQYF. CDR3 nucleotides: TGTGCCAGCAGCTTATACGGGACAGGGGTTTCGGAGACCCAGTACTTC.

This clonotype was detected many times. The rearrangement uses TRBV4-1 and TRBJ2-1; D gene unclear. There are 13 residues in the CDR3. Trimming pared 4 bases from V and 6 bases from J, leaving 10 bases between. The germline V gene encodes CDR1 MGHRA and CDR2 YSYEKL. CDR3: CASSLGSPNEQFF. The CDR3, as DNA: TGCGCCAGCAGCCTCGGAAGCCCCAATGAGCAGTTCTTC.

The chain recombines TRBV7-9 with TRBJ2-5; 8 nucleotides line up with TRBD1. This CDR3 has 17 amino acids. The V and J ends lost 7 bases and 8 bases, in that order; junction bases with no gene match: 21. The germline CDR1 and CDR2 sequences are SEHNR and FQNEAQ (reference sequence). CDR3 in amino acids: CASTGTGASPGFATQYF. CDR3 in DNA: TGTGCCAGCACCGGGACAGGCGCCTCTCCTGGGTTCGCAACCCAGTACTTC. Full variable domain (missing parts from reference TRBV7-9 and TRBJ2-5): DTGVSQNPRHKITKRGQNVTFRCDPISEHNRLYWYRQTLGQGPEFLTYFQNEAQLEKSRLLSDRFSAERPKGSFSTLEIQRTEQGDSAMYLCASTGTGASPGFATQYFGPGTRLLVL.

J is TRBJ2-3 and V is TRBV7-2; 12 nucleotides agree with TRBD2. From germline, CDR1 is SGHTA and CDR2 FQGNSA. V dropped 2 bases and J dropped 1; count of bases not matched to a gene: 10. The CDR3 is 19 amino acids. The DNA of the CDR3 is TGTGCCAGCAGCTTAAAATTATTACTAGCGGGGGGAGGCACAGATACGCAGTATTTT. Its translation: CASSLKLLLAGGGTDTQYF.

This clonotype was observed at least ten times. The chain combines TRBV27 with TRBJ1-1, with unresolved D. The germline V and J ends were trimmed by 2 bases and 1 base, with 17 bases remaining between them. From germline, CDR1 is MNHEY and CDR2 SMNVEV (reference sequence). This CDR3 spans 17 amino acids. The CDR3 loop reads CASSLVPVHRANTEAFF. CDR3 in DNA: TGTGCCAGCAGTTTAGTCCCAGTTCATAGGGCGAACACTGAAGCTTTCTTT.